This TCR beta chain was obtained from a study of shared clonotypes between healthy human individuals. Study outcomes and limitations: Sharing of clonotypes among donors was expected to vary with sequencing depth.

Remarks on this clone: The antigen remains undetermined. In the same sample, other DNA sequences code for this CDR3.

Several immunoSEQ plates held equal portions of the genomic DNA taken from each subset. Generated by immunoSEQ multiplex PCR, the TCRdb table keeps only in-frame clones and is missing some. Here the sample spans about 2 million clones, 90% to 95% being singletons. Donors were Caucasian adults residing in Nashville, Tennessee, USA. The sequenced material came from naive CD4+ T cells sorted from blood. Subset given: CD45RA+ positively selected. The sequence derives from a man aged 18 to 29 in good health.

The CDR3 nucleotides read TGCAGTGCCAAGGGGGACACTGAAGCTTTCTTT. It translates to CSAKGDTEAFF. This chain uses TRBV20-1 with TRBJ1-1; D is perhaps TRBD1 (6 bases). CDR3 length: 11 residues. Germline V gene sequence: CDR1 DFQATT, CDR2 SNEGSKA (reference sequence). V was trimmed by 6 bases and J by 3 bases, leaving 8 bases between them.